A selection of T cell receptor beta chains follows, all from one sample in a study of blood T cell repertoires in COVID-19. Assay used: immunoSEQ multiplex PCR; TCRdb lists only in-frame clones, some missing. The sample has 250,000 to 300,000 clones, 89% seen once. Sequencing input: peripheral blood. These receptors came from a woman in her fifties or sixties with acute or convalescent COVID-19. The CDR3 runs from the conserved cysteine through the conserved F or W. The D gene is left open where the match is weak. For some rows the clone size is stated as once, few or many, or as a class when expanded; others skip it.

14,.,TRBV24-1,TRBJ1-5,.,CATSVSGGAQPQHF,TGTGCCACCAGTGTGAGCGGAGGTGCTCAGCCCCAGCATTTT
12,.,TRBV29-1,TRBJ1-4,.,CSVEGSNEKLFF,TGCAGCGTCGAGGGCTCTAATGAAAAACTGTTTTTT
15,few,TRBV5-1,TRBJ1-4,TRBD1,CASSPGQALNEKLFF,TGCGCCAGCAGCCCCGGACAGGCCCTTAATGAAAAACTGTTTTTT
14,.,TRBV9,TRBJ2-2,.,CASSVEADTGELFF,TGTGCCAGCAGCGTAGAAGCGGATACCGGGGAGCTGTTTTTT
17,once,TRBV24-1,TRBJ1-2,.,CATSDPSLGGGTYGYTF,TGTGCCACCAGTGACCCTTCCTTGGGAGGGGGAACCTATGGCTACACCTTC
13,.,TRBV5-6,TRBJ2-5,TRBD2,CASRGGLRETQYF,TGTGCCAGCAGGGGAGGGTTGCGGGAGACCCAGTACTTC
16,.,TRBV9,TRBJ2-5,TRBD1,CASSVVGGQGFETQYF,TGTGCCAGCAGCGTAGTAGGCGGACAGGGTTTTGAGACCCAGTACTTC
13,once,TRBV28,TRBJ1-2,.,CASSFGGGNGYTF,TGTGCCAGCAGTTTCGGGGGAGGAAATGGCTACACCTTC
15,.,TRBV7-9,TRBJ1-1,TRBD1,CASSHGQGLNTEAFF,TGTGCCAGCAGCCACGGACAGGGCCTGAACACTGAAGCTTTCTTT
11,.,TRBV9,TRBJ2-1,.,CASIPWHEQFF,TGTGCCAGCATCCCCTGGCATGAGCAGTTCTTC
16,.,TRBV18,TRBJ1-5,.,CASSPHPPTSNQPQHF,TGTGCCAGCTCACCCCACCCCCCCACAAGCAATCAGCCCCAGCATTTT
12,.,TRBV27,TRBJ2-1,.,CASSFLANEQFF,TGTGCCAGCAGTTTTCTAGCGAATGAGCAGTTCTTC
13,.,TRBV30,TRBJ2-3,TRBD2,CAWSSGSPDTQYF,TGTGCCTGGAGTAGCGGGAGCCCAGATACGCAGTATTTT
15,.,TRBV9,TRBJ2-5,TRBD1,CASSVSRGSQETQYF,TGTGCCAGCAGCGTTAGCAGGGGGTCCCAAGAGACCCAGTACTTC
11,.,TRBV3-1/TRBV3-2,TRBJ2-7,.,CATPGEDEQYF,TGTGCCACCCCCGGGGAGGACGAGCAGTACTTC
13,.,TRBV3-1/TRBV3-2,TRBJ1-2,.,CASSHVEDYGYTF,TGTGCCAGCAGCCATGTCGAGGACTATGGCTACACCTTC
13,.,TRBV20-1,TRBJ1-5,.,CSASPTGGQPQHF,TGCAGTGCTAGTCCCACAGGAGGGCAGCCCCAGCATTTT
16,few,TRBV24-1,TRBJ2-7,TRBD2,CATSDGGLAGIYEQYF,TGTGCCACCAGTGACGGGGGACTAGCGGGGATCTACGAGCAGTACTTC
13,.,TRBV30,TRBJ1-2,TRBD1,CARVRQGGYGYTF,TGTGCCCGGGTCCGACAGGGGGGTTATGGCTACACCTTC
14,.,TRBV6-5,TRBJ1-2,.,CASSHDNGGHGYTF,TGTGCCAGCAGCCACGACAACGGAGGGCATGGCTACACCTTC
14,.,TRBV24-1,TRBJ1-1,.,CATRPGGTNTEAFF,TGTGCCACCCGACCCGGGGGGACGAACACTGAAGCTTTCTTT
16,.,TRBV6-5,TRBJ1-1,.,CASSYSGGALNTEAFF,TGTGCCAGCAGTTACTCGGGCGGGGCCTTGAACACTGAAGCTTTCTTT